These 22 T cell receptor beta chains were all obtained from the same sample, sequenced in a study of PD-1 blockade in classical Hodgkin lymphoma. Sequencing was performed with immunoSEQ multiplex PCR; in TCRdb, only in-frame clones are kept and a portion is missing. The sample has 90,000 to 140,000 clones, over 85% seen once. The time point here: cycle 4 day 1 (C4D1), after 6 weeks of nivolumab. All patients relapsed after autologous stem cell transplantation, and brentuximab vedotin exposure varied. This sample comprised peripheral blood mononuclear cells (PBMCs), obtained before the fourth cycle of nivolumab. Source of these receptors: a human donor with classical Hodgkin lymphoma.

The rearrangement joins TRBV29-1 to TRBJ2-5; D is unresolved. Per germline, CDR1 SQVTM and CDR2 ANQGSEA. This CDR3 has 12 amino acids. Trimming shortened V by 4 bases and J by 5 bases, and 11 bases separated the two germline ends. CDR3 sequence (DNA): TGCAGCGTTGTGGGCAGATGGGAGACCCAGTACTTC. The encoded protein is CSVVGRWETQYF.

This sequence joins TRBV5-4 and TRBJ2-5; D possibly matches TRBD1 or TRBD2 (7 bases each). This CDR3 region has 18 residues. V lost 4 bases and J lost 4, with 26 bases in between. Germline loops: CDR1 SGHNT, CDR2 YYREEE (reference sequence). Here the CDR3 DNA reads TGTGCCAGCAGCGAACCAGGGGGGCGGGAGATCATGGGAGAGACCCAGTACTTC. The encoded protein is CASSEPGGREIMGETQYF.

The chain carries TRBV27 and TRBJ2-3, with D hard to call. The germline V and J ends were trimmed by 3 bases and 4 bases, with 17 bases remaining between them. CDR3 length: 16 amino acids. Germline CDR1 MNHEY, CDR2 SMNVEV (reference sequence). CDR3 in DNA: TGTGCCAGCAGTTTGTACGGGCTGGGTGGGGCAGATACGCAGTATTTT. Its protein is CASSLYGLGGADTQYF.

The chain employs TRBV7-9 and TRBJ1-2; 8 nucleotides line up with TRBD1. There are 15 residues in the CDR3. CDR1 and CDR2 (germline): SEHNR, FQNEAQ (reference sequence). V was pared by 1 base and J by 4 bases, with 5 bases of the junction left unmatched. The CDR3 sequence is CASSLEGGQAYGYTF. As DNA, the CDR3 is TGTGCCAGCAGCTTAGAGGGGGGACAGGCCTATGGCTACACCTTC.

This chain uses TRBV7-2 with TRBJ2-7; 9 nucleotides line up with TRBD2. The J segment lost 6 bases and the V segment lost 0 bases, leaving 6 bases of the junction unmatched. Germline values: CDR1 SGHTA, CDR2 FQGNSA. This CDR3 region has 15 residues. CDR3 loop: CASSLAVRGRGEQYF. In nucleotides, the CDR3 is TGTGCCAGCAGCTTAGCGGTTCGCGGGAGGGGCGAGCAGTACTTC.

Only one count was recorded for this clone. V usage is TRBV6-5 and J usage is TRBJ2-5; 11 nucleotides line up with TRBD2. The germline gives CDR1 MNHEY, CDR2 SVGAGI. The CDR3 sequence is 16 residues long. The J segment lost 1 base and the V segment lost 0 bases, leaving 1 base of the junction unmatched. This chain's CDR3 is CASSYSGTSGQETQYF. In DNA, the CDR3 is TGTGCCAGCAGTTACTCCGGGACTAGCGGCCAAGAGACCCAGTACTTC.

The chain couples TRBV28 to TRBJ1-4, with 7 bases identical to TRBD1. Germline V gene lookup returns CDR1 MDHEN and CDR2 SYDVKM. V shed 6 bases and J 8 bases; nucleotides not matched to a gene: 9. The CDR3 spans 14 residues. DNA of the CDR3: TGTGCCAGCAGCCTGACAGGGTCCTGGGAAAAACTGTTTTTT. This translates into CASSLTGSWEKLFF.

This clone was counted once. The chain joins TRBV19 to TRBJ1-1, with 7 bases fitting TRBD1. V lost 6 bases, J lost 5 bases, and 6 bases stayed unmatched. CDR3 length: 13 residues. Germline lookup yields CDR1 LNHDA and CDR2 SQIVND (reference sequence). In DNA, the CDR3 is TGTGCCAGTAGCACAGGGGTGGTAACTGAAGCTTTCTTT. It encodes CASSTGVVTEAFF.

The chain is built from TRBV28 and TRBJ2-1; D perhaps matches TRBD2 (6 bases). Per the germline V gene, CDR1 is MDHEN and CDR2 is SYDVKM. V lost 4 bases and J 7 bases, leaving 14 bases between the germline ends. The CDR3 is 14 residues long. The CDR3 DNA follows: TGTGCCAGCAGTTCGGGCGGGGCTCAAAATGAGCAGTTCTTC. Its translation: CASSSGGAQNEQFF.

The chain has TRBV2 and TRBJ2-5; the match to TRBD2 covers 11 bases. CDR1 and CDR2 (germline): SNHLY, FYNNEI. The ends lost 3 bases at V and 4 bases at J; junction bases unmatched: 4. The CDR3 sequence is 15 residues long. CDR3 amino acids: CASSELLAGAETQYF. CDR3 nucleotides: TGTGCCAGCAGTGAGTTACTAGCGGGAGCAGAGACCCAGTACTTC.

The chain has TRBV28 and TRBJ1-5; no reliable D call. V was trimmed by 5 bases and J by 5 bases, leaving 10 bases between them. Germline CDR1 MDHEN, CDR2 SYDVKM. CDR3 length: 13 amino acids. The CDR3 reads CASSKQGHQPQHF. The CDR3 DNA reads TGTGCCAGCAGTAAACAAGGTCATCAGCCCCAGCATTTT.

The chain combines TRBV29-1 with TRBJ2-2, with D tentatively TRBD2 (6 bases). V was clipped by 7 bases and J by 0 bases, with 12 bases between them. Germline CDR1 reads SQVTM; CDR2 reads ANQGSEA. CDR3 length equals 14 residues. CDR3 in amino acids: CSGQLATNTGELFF. Written as DNA, the CDR3 is TGCAGCGGCCAACTAGCCACGAACACCGGGGAGCTGTTTTTT.

For the CDR3, the DNA is TGTGCCTGGAGGGGGGTAATTTCTGAGCAGTTCTTC. Translation: CAWRGVISEQFF. The chain uses TRBV30 and TRBJ2-1; D may correspond to TRBD1 or TRBD2 (5 bases each). The CDR3 covers 12 residues. Deletions cut 3 bases from V and 9 bases from J, with 12 bases between. The germline CDR1 and CDR2 sequences are GTSNPN and SVGIG (reference sequence).

The rearrangement uses TRBV7-9 and TRBJ2-7; D perhaps matches TRBD2 (6 bases). Trimming shortened V by 3 bases and J by 2 bases, and 17 bases separated the two germline ends. The length of the CDR3 is 16 residues. Germline assignment: CDR1 SEHNR and CDR2 FQNEAQ (reference sequence). The CDR3 spells CASSFSFGTPAYEQYF. The CDR3 nucleotides read TGTGCCAGCAGCTTTTCTTTCGGGACTCCAGCCTACGAGCAGTACTTC.

In its sample, this clone was seen a few times. This chain joins TRBV6-5 and TRBJ1-2, with 10 bases aligning to TRBD1. Germline lookup yields CDR1 MNHEY and CDR2 SVGAGI. The CDR3 sequence is 15 residues long. J gave up 6 bases and V 4 bases, and 8 bases lay outside the gene matches. The CDR3 DNA reads as TGTGCCAGCAGTTGGCCGACAGGGGGCATTGATGGCTACACCTTC. Protein sequence: CASSWPTGGIDGYTF.

This chain uses TRBV27 with TRBJ2-2; D gene ambiguous. Trimming left V 5 bases short and J 3 bases short, with 16 bases between. CDR1 and CDR2 (germline): MNHEY, SMNVEV (reference sequence). The CDR3 covers 16 residues. CDR3 loop: CASSIRPPDYTGELFF. For the CDR3, the DNA is TGTGCCAGCAGTATACGTCCCCCGGATTACACCGGGGAGCTGTTTTTT.

This clone was found once. The rearrangement uses TRBV10-3 and TRBJ2-2, with 7 bases lining up with TRBD2. Germline-derived CDR1 and CDR2 are ENHRY and SYGVKD. Trimming took 2 bases from V and 5 from J; bases not matched to a gene: 5. The CDR3 has 15 residues. CDR3 sequence (DNA): TGTGCCATCAGTGAGGGGAGGGGTAGGACCGGGGAGCTGTTTTTT. Its protein is CAISEGRGRTGELFF.

The chain carries TRBV19 and TRBJ2-3, with 7 bases lining up with TRBD2. This CDR3 region has 15 residues. CDR1 and CDR2 (germline): LNHDA, SQIVND (reference sequence). V was pared by 1 base and J by 4 bases, with 5 bases of the junction left unmatched. CDR3: CASSIAAGSADTQYF. The CDR3 coding sequence is TGTGCCAGTAGTATAGCAGCGGGGAGCGCAGATACGCAGTATTTT.

J is TRBJ2-5 and V is TRBV5-1; D might be TRBD1 (6 bases). Per germline, CDR1 SGHRS and CDR2 YFSETQ. Trimming removed 0 bases from V and 4 bases from J, with 7 bases in between. This CDR3 is 13 amino acids long. CDR3 protein: CASSLGGGETQYF. The CDR3 DNA reads as TGCGCCAGCAGCTTGGGAGGGGGAGAGACCCAGTACTTC.

This chain joins TRBV5-6 and TRBJ2-3, with TRBD2 matching over 9 bases. Germline V gene sequence: CDR1 SGHDT, CDR2 YYEEEE. With V trimmed by 0 bases and J by 4 bases, 0 bases remained unmatched. The CDR3 sequence is 14 residues long. Written as DNA, the CDR3 is TGTGCCAGCAGCTTGGGACTAGCGGCAGATACGCAGTATTTT. Its translation is CASSLGLAADTQYF.

The CDR3 protein is CASSRKREQYF. For the CDR3, the DNA is TGTGCCAGCAGCCGGAAGCGGGAGCAGTACTTC. The chain links TRBV7-2 to TRBJ2-7; TRBD2 might be the D (5 bases). Germline V gene sequence: CDR1 SGHTA, CDR2 FQGNSA. The CDR3 consists of 11 residues. V was pared by 5 bases and J by 7 bases, with 9 bases between.

The chain is built from TRBV9 and TRBJ1-1; D gene unclear. CDR3 length equals 13 residues. V was pared by 0 bases and J by 1 base, with 4 bases between. In germline, CDR1 is SGDLS, CDR2 YYNGEE. The chain's CDR3 is CASSVGENTEAFF. The CDR3 DNA reads as TGTGCCAGCAGCGTAGGCGAGAACACTGAAGCTTTCTTT.